Presented here are 18 T cell receptor beta chains from one specimen sequenced in a study of technical replicates of blood from several donors. Method: immunoSEQ multiplex PCR; TCRdb's copy keeps in-frame clones and lacks some. Among tens of thousands of clones listed, approximately 90% were seen once. Source material: PBMCs. These receptors were taken from a human donor in good health. Some clones in this sample may be carry-over from other donors' samples.

This chain joins TRBV4-3 and TRBJ1-2, with TRBD1 identical over 8 bases. Germline CDR1 LGHNA, CDR2 YSLEER. With V trimmed by 6 bases and J by 4 bases, 7 bases remained unmatched. The CDR3 sequence is 14 residues long. CDR3 protein: CASSPGQAIYGYTF. For the CDR3, the DNA is TGCGCCAGCAGTCCGGGACAGGCTATCTATGGCTACACCTTC.

This chain links TRBV7-9 with TRBJ2-3; D is possibly TRBD1 (5 bases). Trimming left V 5 bases short and J 7 bases short, with 10 bases between. The CDR3 is made up of 12 amino acids. Per the germline V gene, CDR1 is SEHNR and CDR2 is FQNEAQ (reference sequence). CDR3 nucleotide sequence: TGTGCCAGCAGCGACCAGGGCCATACGCAGTATTTT. This sequence encodes CASSDQGHTQYF. The whole variable domain, remainder taken from reference TRBV7-9 and TRBJ2-3, is DTGVSQNPRHKITKRGQNVTFRCDPISEHNRLYWYRQTLGQGPEFLTYFQNEAQLEKSRLLSDRFSAERPKGSFSTLEIQRTEQGDSAMYLCASSDQGHTQYFGPGTRLTVL.

The genes are TRBV5-6 and TRBJ1-1; possibly TRBD1 for D (6 bases). This CDR3 contains 14 residues. V lost 4 bases, J lost 1 base, and 11 bases lay in between. Per the germline V gene, CDR1 is SGHDT and CDR2 is YYEEEE. DNA of the CDR3: TGTGCCAGCAGCAAAATGGGACAGAACACTGAAGCTTTCTTT. Translation gives CASSKMGQNTEAFF.

This chain connects TRBV29-1 to TRBJ2-1; maybe TRBD1 (6 bases). Germline lookup yields CDR1 SQVTM and CDR2 ANQGSEA. The V end lost 5 bases, the J end lost 4 bases, and 12 bases lay between the germline ends. The CDR3 extends over 13 amino acids. CDR3 sequence (DNA): TGCAGCGTTTGGACAGTCAGTTACAATGAGCAGTTCTTC. It codes for CSVWTVSYNEQFF.

The J gene is TRBJ2-1, the V gene TRBV5-4, with 9 bases identical to TRBD1. Germline V gene sequence: CDR1 SGHNT, CDR2 YYREEE (reference sequence). V was clipped by 2 bases and J by 8 bases; unmatched bases: 8. This CDR3 region has 15 residues. As DNA, the CDR3 is TGTGCCAGCAGCTTAGGACAGGGGATCACTTATGAGCAGTTCTTC. Its translation: CASSLGQGITYEQFF. Using reference TRBV5-4 and TRBJ2-1 for the parts outside the CDR3, the full variable domain is ETGVTQSPTHLIKTRGQQVTLRCSSQSGHNTVSWYQQALGQGPQFIFQYYREEENGRGNFPPRFSGLQFPNYSSELNVNALELDDSALYLCASSLGQGITYEQFFGPGTRLTVL.

V gene TRBV4-3 combines with J gene TRBJ1-1; 7 bases are a match to TRBD1. V dropped 1 base and J dropped 10; count of bases not matched to a gene: 21. Per germline, CDR1 LGHNA and CDR2 YSLEER. The CDR3 is 18 residues long. CDR3 DNA: TGCGCCAGCAGCCAAGTTAAGGGGGGTCTAGACAGGGTAAGTGGAGCTTTCTTT. Its protein is CASSQVKGGLDRVSGAFF.

The CDR3 nucleotides are TGTGCCAGCAGCTTAGTAGGTCGGGGCGTCAGGGGAAGAACTGAAGCTTTCTTT. It specifies CASSLVGRGVRGRTEAFF. The chain employs TRBV11-2 and TRBJ1-1, with a tentative D call TRBD1 (6 bases). Germline V lookup: CDR1 SGHAT, CDR2 FQNNGV. Trimming removed 1 base from V and 5 bases from J, with 23 bases in between. This CDR3 has 18 amino acids.

The chain links TRBV9 to TRBJ2-5; D is perhaps TRBD1 (6 bases). The CDR3 runs to 16 residues. V was pared by 2 bases and J by 3 bases, with 17 bases between. Germline V gene sequence: CDR1 SGDLS, CDR2 YYNGEE. The CDR3 region has the DNA TGTGCCAGCAGCGTTTTTGGCAGGGGATCAGAAGAGACCCAGTACTTC. Translating gives CASSVFGRGSEETQYF.

The chain has TRBV7-8 and TRBJ2-3, with 10 bases lining up with TRBD2. The V gene end was trimmed by 2 bases and the J gene end by 8 bases; junction bases not matched to a gene: 16. The CDR3 length is 18 residues. The germline V gene encodes CDR1 SGHVS and CDR2 FQNEAQ. This CDR3 is CASSLTSFPSGGPGTQYF. The CDR3 bases are TGTGCCAGCAGCTTAACTTCTTTTCCTAGCGGGGGTCCGGGTACGCAGTATTTT.

V gene TRBV7-9 combines with J gene TRBJ1-4, with a possible D match to TRBD1 (5 bases). The CDR3 length is 15 residues. Germline CDR1 and CDR2: SEHNR and FQNEAQ (reference sequence). V was cut by 3 bases and J by 3 bases, with 11 bases left in between. The CDR3 is CASSFLGRANEKLFF. The CDR3 coding sequence is TGTGCCAGCAGCTTCCTCGGCAGGGCTAATGAAAAACTGTTTTTT.

V usage is TRBV29-1 and J usage is TRBJ2-1, with TRBD1 matching over 10 bases. This CDR3 comprises 13 residues. Germline V lookup: CDR1 SQVTM, CDR2 ANQGSEA. This chain's CDR3 is CSERQGAKNEQFF. The CDR3 DNA reads TGCAGTGAGAGACAGGGGGCTAAGAATGAGCAGTTCTTC.

This clone has more than one count but fewer than ten. The chain employs TRBV30 and TRBJ1-1; a weak D match, TRBD1 (6 bases). The CDR3 consists of 13 residues. CDR1 is GTSNPN, CDR2 SVGIG, per germline (reference sequence). V lost 7 bases, J lost 1 base, and 13 bases lay in between. CDR3 in amino acids: CALHRDQNTEAFF. CDR3 DNA sequence: TGTGCCTTGCACAGGGACCAGAACACTGAAGCTTTCTTT.

Ten or more counts support this clone. The gene calls are TRBV7-9 and TRBJ2-1, with a tentative D call TRBD2 (6 bases). V was pared by 5 bases and J by 5 bases, with 10 bases between. Germline assignment: CDR1 SEHNR and CDR2 FQNEAQ (reference sequence). The CDR3 runs to 13 residues. Written as DNA, the CDR3 is TGTGCCAGCAGCCAGGGAGGCAACAATGAGCAGTTCTTC. It encodes CASSQGGNNEQFF.

The V gene is TRBV7-2, the J gene TRBJ2-3; 13 bases align to TRBD2. J gave up 8 bases and V 5 bases, and 10 bases lay outside the gene matches. The CDR3 is 16 residues long. Germline lookup yields CDR1 SGHTA and CDR2 FQGNSA. CDR3 in DNA: TGTGCCAGCAGCACCGGACTAGCGGGGGCGGGGGGTACGCAGTATTTT. Protein: CASSTGLAGAGGTQYF.

The chain links TRBV2 to TRBJ2-5, with 9 bases fitting TRBD1. After removal of 6 bases from V and 5 bases from J, the junction contained 13 bases not matched to a gene. The CDR3 is 16 amino acids. Looked up from germline, CDR1 is SNHLY and CDR2 is FYNNEI. This CDR3 reads CASSEPGQGRGETQYF. The CDR3 nucleotides read TGTGCCAGCAGCGAACCCGGACAGGGGAGAGGGGAGACCCAGTACTTC.

The chain joins TRBV5-1 to TRBJ2-5; D is possibly TRBD2 (5 bases). The CDR3 totals 13 residues. Trimming removed 6 bases at V and 3 bases at J, with 12 bases between. Germline V gene sequence: CDR1 SGHRS, CDR2 YFSETQ. The CDR3 sequence is CASNSGSEETQYF. The CDR3 coding sequence is TGCGCCAGCAATTCGGGATCAGAAGAGACCCAGTACTTC.

The J gene is TRBJ2-3, the V gene TRBV5-1; D possibly corresponds to TRBD2 (6 bases). V lost 4 bases and J lost 0, with 12 bases in between. Germline V gene sequence: CDR1 SGHRS, CDR2 YFSETQ. CDR3 length: 15 residues. As DNA, the CDR3 is TGCGCCAGCAGCCTTGGAGGGTTTAGCACAGATACGCAGTATTTT. Protein product: CASSLGGFSTDTQYF.

This chain uses TRBV27 with TRBJ2-1, with D perhaps TRBD2 (5 bases). From germline, CDR1 is MNHEY and CDR2 SMNVEV (reference sequence). Deletions cut 2 bases from V and 2 bases from J, with 7 bases between. The CDR3 is 14 residues long. CDR3 amino acids: CASSLARAYNEQFF. Here the CDR3 DNA reads TGTGCCAGCAGTTTAGCGCGGGCCTACAATGAGCAGTTCTTC.